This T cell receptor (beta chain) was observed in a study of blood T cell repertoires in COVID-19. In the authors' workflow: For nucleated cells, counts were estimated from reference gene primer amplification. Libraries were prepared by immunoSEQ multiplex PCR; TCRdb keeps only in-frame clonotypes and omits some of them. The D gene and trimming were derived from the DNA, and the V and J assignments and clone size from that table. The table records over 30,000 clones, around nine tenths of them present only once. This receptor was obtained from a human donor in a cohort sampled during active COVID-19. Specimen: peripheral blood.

The CDR3 nucleotides read TGTGCCAGCAGCTTAGTAGAGAGTGTCGGCGAGCAGTACTTC. Its translation is CASSLVESVGEQYF. The V call is TRBV7-9, the J call TRBJ2-7; no firm D call. Germline V lookup: CDR1 SEHNR, CDR2 FQNEAQ (reference sequence). Trimming pared 1 base from V and 6 bases from J, leaving 13 bases between. The CDR3 has 14 amino acids.